The rows below give T cell receptor beta chains drawn from one sample of a study of early stage breast cancer tumors. Generated by immunoSEQ multiplex PCR, the TCRdb table keeps only in-frame clones and is missing some. The table records roughly 21,000 clones, about three quarters of them present only once. Input material: blood. These receptors were obtained from a person aged 55 to 70 with breast cancer. The conserved cysteine and the conserved F or W are not part of the CDR3 here. A D gene is named only where the DNA matches it firmly.

v_gene | d_gene | CDR3aa
TRBV19 | - | ASSPSGGHNREQF
TRBV6-1 | - | ASSEALTGRYEQY
TRBV4-2 | TRBD1 | ASSLKVEDRGETQY
TRBV7-9 | - | ASSLAVTTNTGELF
TRBV2 | TRBD1 | ATQTGGYPYEQY
TRBV29-1 | - | SVDPANTGELF
TRBV7-8 | - | ASSAGLNTEAF
TRBV13 | - | ASSSRGLYYEQY
TRBV5-6 | TRBD2 | ASSYERGEVYNEQF
TRBV5-1 | TRBD1 | ASSDSWTGKTEAF
TRBV11-2 | - | ASSLDLGPEQY
TRBV19 | - | ASSTLQGLKGSEAF
TRBV15 | - | ATSRVSKGRDTIY
TRBV2 | TRBD1 | AITRGRGDTQY
TRBV11-3 | TRBD2 | ASSFSGSTDTQY
TRBV12-5 | - | ASGLVDWGMVSYEQY
TRBV5-1 | TRBD2 | ASSATSGPGNEQF
TRBV20-1 | - | SATLSAEAF
TRBV6-1 | - | ASSDLRASSLYEQY
TRBV7-9 | TRBD2 | ASSLLAGVGEQY
TRBV5-1 | TRBD1 | ASTSDRASEAF
TRBV5-1 | TRBD2 | ASSSLAGDTQY
TRBV18 | TRBD1 | ASSPPGQGSDTQY
TRBV6-1 | - | ASGPGSSLTEAF
TRBV5-4 | TRBD2 | ASSLAGTSGGQTQY
TRBV6-5 | TRBD2 | ASSWRGLAGVDEQY
TRBV5-1 | TRBD1 | ASSPTGDYGYT
TRBV5-1 | - | ASSLDRGSTDTQY
TRBV5-1 | - | ASSWEDTDTQY